This T cell receptor beta chain was sequenced for a study of spatial heterogeneity in lung cancer. In the study overall: The donor group consisted of over 55 patients who had untreated, early-stage non-small cell lung cancer.

The V gene's germline CDR1 is MNHNS and CDR2 SASEGT. V was clipped by 6 bases and J by 5 bases, with 11 bases between them. The CDR3 covers 13 residues. TCRdb redid the calling of the 5' RACE reads with MiXCR, one entry per CDR3 protein. The table includes more than 25,000 distinct CDR3 sequences, roughly 5.5% detected once. Described time point: blood at routine non-recurrence follow-up after resection. Unsorted whole RNA of tumor, nontumor lung or frozen PBMC was sequenced. This rearrangement joins TRBV6-1 to TRBJ2-4; D remains unclear. The clonotype originates from a male donor with early-stage non-small cell lung cancer. The material was PBMCs, obtained at follow-up. CDR3 in DNA: TGTGCCAGCAGCTTACAGTTCCAAAACATTCAGTACTTC. Its translation: CASSLQFQNIQYF.